Described below is a single T cell receptor (beta chain) sequence and its context. This sample stems from a study of OX40 agonist ivuxolimab in advanced cancers. CDR3 length: 13 residues. The V and J ends lost 0 bases and 8 bases respectively, with 8 bases between them. Germline V lookup: CDR1 WSHSY, CDR2 SAAADI. Profiling relied on immunoSEQ multiplex PCR, and the TCRdb table lists in-frame clones only, not all of them. There are 30,000 to 35,000 clones in the sample; 79% occur only once, and roughly 15% lies in the top ten. Sequenced here: CD4+ or CD8+ T cells sorted from blood, sampled in a trial of the OX40 agonist ivuxolimab. The V call is TRBV10-2, the J call TRBJ2-1, with D possibly being TRBD2 (5 bases). This TCR derives from an adult with an advanced solid tumor such as melanoma, head and neck, liver or kidney cancer. Here the CDR3 DNA reads TGCGCCAGCAGTGAGTCCGGGCGGGATGAGCAGTTCTTC. Translation gives CASSESGRDEQFF.